Each of the 27 T cell receptor beta chains below was sequenced from the same sample in a study of pediatric ulcerative colitis. Clones were read by immunoSEQ multiplex PCR, and TCRdb kept only the in-frame ones, dropping some. Among tens of thousands of clones, about 71% were seen once, and the ten largest hold around a sixth. One to two pinch biopsies were taken from the rectum during colonoscopy. Sequenced material: gut tissue. These receptors came from a boy between 10 and 17 years old with severe ulcerative colitis.

J is TRBJ1-5 and V is TRBV7-8, with a tentative D call TRBD1 (6 bases). V dropped 2 bases and J dropped 4 bases, with 21 bases sitting between them. Germline V lookup: CDR1 SGHVS, CDR2 FQNEAQ. The CDR3 runs to 18 residues. CDR3 residues: CASSLLARGRVRNQPQHF. As DNA, the CDR3 is TGTGCCAGCAGCTTACTGGCCCGGGGGCGGGTTAGGAATCAGCCCCAGCATTTT. The variable domain in full, completed from reference TRBV7-8 and TRBJ1-5, reads GAGVSQSPRYKVAKRGQDVALRCDPISGHVSLFWYQQALGQGPEFLTYFQNEAQLDKSGLPSDRFFAERPEGSVSTLKIQRTQQEDSAVYLCASSLLARGRVRNQPQHFGDGTRLSIL.

The rearrangement joins TRBV19 to TRBJ1-2, with 7 bases lining up with TRBD1. Germline CDR1 is LNHDA and CDR2 is SQIVND (reference sequence). The CDR3 is made up of 15 amino acids. V dropped 5 bases and J dropped 2; count of bases not matched to a gene: 8. The CDR3 spells CASSPRETGNYGYTF. The CDR3 coding sequence is TGTGCCAGTAGTCCCCGGGAGACAGGGAACTATGGCTACACCTTC.

Only one count was recorded for this clone. V is TRBV5-1 and J is TRBJ2-2, with D hard to call. The CDR3 extends over 15 amino acids. Germline-derived CDR1 and CDR2 are SGHRS and YFSETQ. Trimming stripped 3 bases from V and 0 bases from J, with 9 bases between. This CDR3 reads CASSYTTANTGELFF. The CDR3 nucleotides read TGCGCCAGCAGCTATACGACGGCGAACACCGGGGAGCTGTTTTTT.

This sequence joins TRBV5-4 and TRBJ2-1; D ambiguous. Between the trimmed V and J ends, which lost 4 bases and 8 bases, there was a span of 7 bases. Germline V gives CDR1 SGHNT, CDR2 YYREEE (reference sequence). The CDR3 covers 11 residues. The CDR3 protein is CASSARHEQFF. The CDR3 region has the DNA TGTGCCAGCAGCGCCAGGCATGAGCAGTTCTTC.

This clone was picked up a small number of times. The chain recombines TRBV10-3 with TRBJ2-2, with D possibly called TRBD1 or TRBD2 (5 bases each). Germline values: CDR1 ENHRY, CDR2 SYGVKD. The germline V and J ends were trimmed by 3 bases and 10 bases, with 9 bases remaining between them. The length of the CDR3 is 12 residues. CDR3 loop: CAISDRGTELFF. CDR3 nucleotide sequence: TGTGCCATCAGTGATCGTGGGACGGAGCTGTTTTTT.

In its sample, this clone was seen a few times. The V call is TRBV6-5, the J call TRBJ1-5; tentative D call: TRBD1 (5 bases). The V gene's germline CDR1 is MNHEY and CDR2 SVGAGI. V was trimmed by 5 bases and J by 2 bases, leaving 10 bases between them. The CDR3 length is 14 residues. CDR3 in amino acids: CASSSTGGNQPQHF. The CDR3 region has the DNA TGTGCCAGCAGTAGCACAGGTGGCAATCAGCCCCAGCATTTT.

J is TRBJ1-4 and V is TRBV30; 9 bases line up with TRBD1. The ends lost 2 bases at V and 4 bases at J; junction bases unmatched: 5. Germline CDR1 reads GTSNPN; CDR2 reads SVGIG (reference sequence). CDR3 length: 15 amino acids. The CDR3 region has the DNA TGTGCCTGGAGTCCTCCGGGACAGGGTAATGAAAAACTGTTTTTT. This encodes CAWSPPGQGNEKLFF.

This clone has just a few counts. The chain employs TRBV7-2 and TRBJ2-1; no reliable D call. This CDR3 is 15 amino acids long. Trimming took 5 bases from V and 1 from J, leaving 12 bases between them. CDR1 is SGHTA and CDR2 is FQGNSA in the germline V gene. The CDR3 coding sequence is TGTGCCAGCAGCATCCTTGGAACATCCTACAATGAGCAGTTCTTC. It yields the protein CASSILGTSYNEQFF.

This clone was counted a few times. This chain's CDR3 is CARARGSPLHF. CDR3 sequence (DNA): TGTGCCAGAGCTAGAGGTTCACCCCTCCACTTT. The chain recombines TRBV19 with TRBJ1-6; D remains unclear. This CDR3 is built from 11 residues. CDR1 and CDR2 from the germline V gene are LNHDA and SQIVND (reference sequence). V was clipped by 9 bases and J by 9 bases, with 9 bases between them. Full variable domain (missing parts from reference TRBV19 and TRBJ1-6): DGGITQSPKYLFRKEGQNVTLSCEQNLNHDAMYWYRQDPGQGLRLIYYSQIVNDFQKGDIAEGYSVSREKKESFPLTVTSAQKNPTAFYLCARARGSPLHFGNGTRLTVT.

The V and J genes are TRBV9 and TRBJ1-1; unclear D gene. Trimming shortened V by 3 bases and J by 0 bases, and 18 bases separated the two germline ends. The germline gives CDR1 SGDLS, CDR2 YYNGEE. The CDR3 is 17 amino acids. DNA of the CDR3: TGTGCCAGCAGCGCCCAGGACCCCCTGATCATGAACACTGAAGCTTTCTTT. Its protein is CASSAQDPLIMNTEAFF.

The genes are TRBV6-1 and TRBJ1-4, with 7 bases identical to TRBD1. J was trimmed by 4 bases and V by 4 bases; bases with no gene match: 3. CDR1 is MNHNS, CDR2 SASEGT, per germline. The CDR3 runs 14 residues. CDR3 residues: CASSVGQFNEKLFF. The CDR3 coding sequence is TGTGCCAGCAGTGTGGGACAGTTTAATGAAAAACTGTTTTTT.

The chain employs TRBV5-4 and TRBJ2-7, with 13 bases aligning to TRBD2. The germline gives CDR1 SGHNT, CDR2 YYREEE (reference sequence). V gave up 4 bases and J gave up 4 bases; unmatched junction bases: 5. There are 15 residues in the CDR3. This CDR3 is CASSLRTSGGYEQYF. The CDR3 nucleotides read TGTGCCAGCAGCCTCCGGACTAGCGGGGGTTACGAGCAGTACTTC.

This clone was counted once. This chain connects TRBV5-6 to TRBJ1-4, with D maybe TRBD1 (6 bases). CDR1 and CDR2 from the germline V gene are SGHDT and YYEEEE. This CDR3 has 12 amino acids. Trimming removed 7 bases from V and 5 bases from J, with 9 bases in between. CDR3 bases: TGTGCCAGCGGGGGGACAAATGAAAAACTGTTTTTT. As protein: CASGGTNEKLFF.

V gene TRBV5-1 combines with J gene TRBJ2-2; tentative D call: TRBD1 (6 bases). Trimming took 8 bases from V and 5 from J, leaving 10 bases between them. Germline CDR1 is SGHRS and CDR2 is YFSETQ. The CDR3 totals 12 residues. The CDR3 region has the DNA TGCGCCAGTTTGGGGGCTACCGGGGAGCTGTTTTTT. Translation: CASLGATGELFF.

This chain joins TRBV7-3 and TRBJ1-2; D may be TRBD1 (5 bases). CDR3 size: 16 residues. Germline lookup yields CDR1 SGHTA and CDR2 FQGTGA. V was shortened by 5 bases and J by 5 bases, with 21 bases between the two germline ends. CDR3 coding DNA: TGTGCCAGCAGCCCCACCCCAGGGCGGATAAGGTATGGCTACACCTTC. This sequence encodes CASSPTPGRIRYGYTF.

This chain uses TRBV19 with TRBJ1-2; tentative D call: TRBD1 (5 bases). This CDR3 has 14 amino acids. Germline CDR1 reads LNHDA; CDR2 reads SQIVND (reference sequence). The V end lost 6 bases, the J end lost 4 bases, and 15 bases lay between the germline ends. CDR3 amino acids: CASSTKGRTYGYTF. CDR3 coding DNA: TGTGCCAGTAGCACTAAGGGACGGACCTATGGCTACACCTTC.

The chain carries TRBV4-2 and TRBJ1-5, with D maybe TRBD1 (6 bases). This CDR3 spans 15 amino acids. V dropped 1 base and J dropped 0 bases, with 7 bases sitting between them. The germline V gene has CDR1 LGHNA and CDR2 YNFKEQ. This CDR3 reads CASSQGTDSNQPQHF. The CDR3 bases are TGTGCCAGCAGCCAAGGGACAGATAGCAATCAGCCCCAGCATTTT.

The chain employs TRBV4-3 and TRBJ2-7, with 7 bases that match TRBD1. V lost 4 bases to trimming and J lost 6 bases; unmatched junction nucleotides: 15. The germline V gene has CDR1 LGHNA and CDR2 YSLEER. The CDR3 totals 16 residues. The CDR3 loop is CASSLDPGQYYGEQYF. The CDR3 coding sequence is TGCGCCAGCAGCCTCGATCCGGGACAGTACTACGGCGAGCAGTACTTC.

The chain joins TRBV10-2 to TRBJ1-6; 7 nucleotides match TRBD1. The V and J ends lost 3 bases and 7 bases, in that order; junction bases with no gene match: 6. This CDR3 is 15 amino acids long. Per germline, CDR1 WSHSY and CDR2 SAAADI. The chain's CDR3 is CASSDPGQINSPLHF. Here the CDR3 DNA reads TGCGCCAGCAGTGATCCGGGACAGATAAATTCACCCCTCCACTTT.

This chain uses TRBV7-2 with TRBJ1-2; D unresolved. V lost 4 bases to trimming and J lost 4 bases, with 22 bases between them. CDR1 SGHTA and CDR2 FQGNSA come from the germline V gene. The CDR3 is made up of 17 amino acids. CDR3 residues: CASSSKVYLGKTYGYTF. CDR3 in DNA: TGTGCCAGCAGCTCTAAAGTCTATCTCGGAAAGACCTATGGCTACACCTTC.

V and J are TRBV5-6 and TRBJ2-3, with no clear D. This CDR3 has 12 amino acids. V was pared by 3 bases and J by 4 bases, with 6 bases between. CDR1 is SGHDT and CDR2 is YYEEEE in the germline V gene. CDR3 nucleotide sequence: TGTGCCAGCAGCTCGGATGCAGATACGCAGTATTTT. Residues: CASSSDADTQYF.

The CDR3 loop is CASSPGDNYEQYF. The DNA for the CDR3 is TGTGCCAGCTCACCAGGCGACAACTACGAGCAGTACTTC. This sequence joins TRBV18 and TRBJ2-7; D is ambiguous. V was clipped by 2 bases and J by 3 bases, with 8 bases between them. The CDR3 runs 13 residues. Looked up from germline, CDR1 is KGHSH and CDR2 is LQKENI. Using reference TRBV18 and TRBJ2-7 for the parts outside the CDR3, the full variable domain is NAGVMQNPRHLVRRRGQEARLRCSPMKGHSHVYWYRQLPEEGLKFMVYLQKENIIDESGMPKERFSAEFPKEGPSILRIQQVVRGDSAAYFCASSPGDNYEQYFGPGTRLTVT.

The rearrangement uses TRBV6-1 and TRBJ2-3; 10 nucleotides match TRBD1. This CDR3 contains 14 residues. In germline, CDR1 is MNHNS, CDR2 SASEGT. The J segment lost 2 bases and the V segment lost 6 bases, leaving 2 bases of the junction unmatched. The CDR3 here is CASRDRGATDTQYF. For the CDR3, the DNA is TGTGCCAGCAGGGACAGGGGGGCCACAGATACGCAGTATTTT.

This clone has just a few counts. CDR3 coding DNA: TGTGCCAGCAGTGAAACTAGGGACTATGGCTACACCTTC. Protein: CASSETRDYGYTF. The V and J genes are TRBV2 and TRBJ1-2, with unresolved D. This CDR3 region has 13 residues. Germline V lookup: CDR1 SNHLY, CDR2 FYNNEI. V lost 2 bases, J lost 3 bases, and 7 bases lay in between.

This chain connects TRBV6-5 to TRBJ2-3, with D perhaps being TRBD1 or TRBD2 (5 bases each). Trimming left V 2 bases short and J 7 bases short, with 19 bases between. The CDR3 sequence is 16 residues long. The germline V gene has CDR1 MNHEY and CDR2 SVGAGI. This chain's CDR3 is CASSYGLPGAGNTQYF. CDR3 nucleotide sequence: TGTGCCAGCAGTTACGGCCTACCCGGGGCAGGGAATACGCAGTATTTT.

The chain links TRBV19 to TRBJ1-2, with 8 nucleotides matching TRBD1. The V and J ends lost 4 bases and 6 bases, in that order; junction bases with no gene match: 16. In germline, CDR1 is LNHDA, CDR2 SQIVND (reference sequence). The CDR3 consists of 17 residues. CDR3 region: CASSTSRSDRGLNGYTF. The DNA of the CDR3 is TGTGCCAGTAGTACCTCCCGAAGCGACAGGGGCCTAAATGGCTACACCTTC.

This clone is medium-sized by share. As DNA, the CDR3 is TGTGCCAGCAGGCAAGGGTCGGAAGGCTACACCTTC. This encodes CASRQGSEGYTF. This chain joins TRBV6-5 and TRBJ1-2; D ambiguous. Trimming took 6 bases from V and 8 from J, leaving 13 bases between them. The CDR3 is made up of 12 amino acids. The germline V gene encodes CDR1 MNHEY and CDR2 SVGAGI.